This TCR beta chain was retrieved from a study of blood T cell repertoires in COVID-19. Study-level background: Samples came from the United States, Italy and Spain, spanning acute and convalescent COVID-19.

The germline gives CDR1 SGHTA, CDR2 FQGNSA. The CDR3 runs to 11 residues. V lost 4 bases to trimming and J lost 4 bases, with 4 bases between them. Measured with immunoSEQ multiplex PCR; TCRdb has only the in-frame clones, and not every one. The data show some 320,000 clones, around 87% seen once. This clone has a single count. Other nucleotide sequences in the sample specify the same CDR3. The sequenced sample consisted of PBMCs or T cells enriched from blood (not recorded which). This chain connects TRBV7-2 to TRBJ2-5; D gene uncertain. The sequence was collected from a woman aged 25 to 39 who had recovered from COVID-19. DNA for the CDR3: TGTGCCAGCAGCTCGGGAGAGACCCAGTACTTC. Protein product: CASSSGETQYF.